This T cell receptor beta chain was documented in a study of vaccination effects on CD4 cells after COVID-19. Study-wide background: Either the mRNA-1273 or the BNT162b2 vaccine was given to participants as two doses.

Remarks on this clone: No antigen is known for it.

Antigen-specific CD4+ T cells were expanded (with viral peptide pools) by the ViraFEST assay ahead of sequencing. With approximately 10 days of culture completed, CD4+ T cells were isolated. No vaccinee had earlier SARS-CoV-2 infection, and nucleocapsid antibodies were negative. Cells had half their medium changed to IL-2 medium on days 3 and 7. Per the germline V gene, CDR1 is KGHDR and CDR2 is SFDVKD. The length of the CDR3 is 14 residues. V lost 7 bases to trimming and J lost 5 bases, with 16 bases between them. Generated by immunoSEQ multiplex PCR, the TCRdb table keeps only in-frame clones and is missing some. The profile shows fewer than 85,000 clones, 78% of them singletons. Points from the study as a whole: At late timepoints after vaccination, vaccine- and infection-induced clones shrank markedly.

The specimen was CD4+ T cells from PBMCs cultured with SARS-CoV-2 spike peptides, collected before COVID-19 vaccination. The sequence came from a human donor who received a COVID-19 vaccine. The genes are TRBV24-1 and TRBJ2-5; TRBD1 might be the D (6 bases). DNA for the CDR3: TGTGCCACCAGAGAAACAGGGTGGGGGGAGACCCAGTACTTC. Amino acids: CATRETGWGETQYF.